A single sample is the source of the 20 T cell receptor beta chains below, sequenced in a study of blood T cell repertoires in COVID-19. Sequencing was performed with immunoSEQ multiplex PCR; in TCRdb, only in-frame clones are kept and a portion is missing. The data hold about 68,000 clones, with around 90% observed a single time. Input material: peripheral blood. The receptor source for this set is a man aged 45-60 years with COVID-19, enrolled during active disease.

The V and J genes are TRBV3-1 (or the pseudogene TRBV3-2) and TRBJ1-6, with D unclear. Germline assignment: CDR1 LGHDT and CDR2 YNNKEL (reference sequence). The CDR3 contains 15 residues. With 2 bases removed from V and 10 bases from J, the gap between germline ends came to 15 bases. In nucleotides, the CDR3 is TGTGCCAGCAGCCAAATCGGCCGGGGAAACTCACCCCTCCACTTT. Translating gives CASSQIGRGNSPLHF.

The chain is built from TRBV27 and TRBJ2-2, with 11 bases matching TRBD1. Trimming cost V 5 bases and J 3 bases; bases outside gene matches: 5. Per germline, CDR1 MNHEY and CDR2 SMNVEV (reference sequence). The CDR3 consists of 16 residues. The CDR3 DNA reads TGTGCCAGCAGTCCATTGGACAGGGGGCACACCGGGGAGCTGTTTTTT. Protein product: CASSPLDRGHTGELFF.

The rearrangement joins TRBV5-1 to TRBJ1-4, with 7 bases that match TRBD1. The CDR3 has 14 amino acids. Germline V gene lookup returns CDR1 SGHRS and CDR2 YFSETQ. The V and J ends lost 4 bases and 3 bases, in that order; junction bases with no gene match: 3. The CDR3 here is CASSDGTANEKLFF. The CDR3 region has the DNA TGCGCCAGCAGCGACGGGACAGCTAATGAAAAACTGTTTTTT.

The chain recombines TRBV27 with TRBJ2-1; TRBD2 matches 7 bases. The V segment lost 3 bases and the J segment 9 bases; nucleotides outside the gene matches: 5. Germline V gives CDR1 MNHEY, CDR2 SMNVEV (reference sequence). The CDR3 runs to 13 residues. The DNA for the CDR3 is TGTGCCAGCAGTTTTTGGGGGAGGGGTGAGCAGTTCTTC. Its translation: CASSFWGRGEQFF.

This sequence joins TRBV7-8 and TRBJ1-2; 8 bases align to TRBD1. Germline V CDR1 and CDR2: SGHVS, FQNEAQ. This CDR3 has 13 amino acids. J lost 5 bases, V lost 5 bases, and 4 bases had no gene match. This chain's CDR3 is CASSPDRAYGYTF. CDR3 bases: TGTGCCAGCAGCCCGGACAGGGCTTATGGCTACACCTTC.

The chain uses TRBV5-4 and TRBJ2-5; 10 nucleotides align to TRBD2. This CDR3 is built from 14 residues. With V trimmed by 4 bases and J by 5 bases, 5 bases remained unmatched. Per the germline V gene, CDR1 is SGHNT and CDR2 is YYREEE (reference sequence). The CDR3 DNA sequence: TGTGCCAGCAGCGCTAGCGGGAGCAGTGAGACCCAGTACTTC. Its protein product is CASSASGSSETQYF.

V usage is TRBV4-1 and J usage is TRBJ2-3; a weak D match, TRBD2 (6 bases). The germline gives CDR1 MGHRA, CDR2 YSYEKL. The length of the CDR3 is 15 residues. V was trimmed by 2 bases and J by 6 bases, leaving 15 bases between them. The CDR3 sequence is CASSQPTRGRDTQYF. As DNA, the CDR3 is TGCGCCAGCAGCCAACCGACTAGGGGTAGGGATACGCAGTATTTT.

CDR3 nucleotide sequence: TGTGCCATCAGCCCGGGACAGGGGGCTCCAGCTAACTATGGCTACACCTTC. Encoded protein: CAISPGQGAPANYGYTF. V and J are TRBV10-3 and TRBJ1-2; TRBD1 aligns across 12 bases. The CDR3 consists of 17 residues. After removal of 6 bases from V and 0 bases from J, the junction contained 8 bases not matched to a gene. The germline gives CDR1 ENHRY, CDR2 SYGVKD.

V is TRBV6-1 and J is TRBJ2-7; D possibly corresponds to TRBD1 (6 bases). Germline V gene data show CDR1 as MNHNS and CDR2 as SASEGT. The CDR3 spans 14 residues. V lost 1 base and J 7 bases, leaving 14 bases between the germline ends. CDR3 in DNA: TGTGCCAGCAGTGAAGTGGCAGGGGAAGGGGAGCAGTACTTC. Residues: CASSEVAGEGEQYF.

The chain links TRBV7-9 to TRBJ2-5, with a possible D match to TRBD1 (7 bases). CDR1 SEHNR and CDR2 FQNEAQ come from the germline V gene (reference sequence). The CDR3 has 16 residues. Trimming took 5 bases from V and 5 from J, leaving 21 bases between them. CDR3 residues: CASSTLQGRSRETQYF. The CDR3 DNA reads as TGTGCCAGCAGCACGCTACAGGGGAGGAGCAGGGAGACCCAGTACTTC.

V gene TRBV9 combines with J gene TRBJ2-1, with 14 bases identical to TRBD2. The length of the CDR3 is 16 residues. V dropped 2 bases and J dropped 8; count of bases not matched to a gene: 6. Germline lookup yields CDR1 SGDLS and CDR2 YYNGEE. The CDR3 DNA is TGTGCCAGCAGCGTGAGAGGGACTAGCGGGAGCGATGAGCAGTTCTTC. Amino acids: CASSVRGTSGSDEQFF.

DNA of the CDR3: TGTGCCAGCAGCCCACCGGGACAGGGAAAGACCCAGTACTTC. This gives the protein CASSPPGQGKTQYF. V and J are TRBV28 and TRBJ2-5, with 9 bases fitting TRBD1. The length of the CDR3 is 14 residues. J was trimmed by 6 bases and V by 6 bases; bases with no gene match: 8. Germline assignment: CDR1 MDHEN and CDR2 SYDVKM.

V and J are TRBV2 and TRBJ2-1; 11 positions match TRBD2. The germline V gene has CDR1 SNHLY and CDR2 FYNNEI. The length of the CDR3 is 15 residues. Trimming at V came to 5 bases and at J to 2 bases, leaving 2 bases not matched to a gene. CDR3 sequence (DNA): TGTGCCAGCAGTAGACTAGCGGGAACCTACAATGAGCAGTTCTTC. Translating gives CASSRLAGTYNEQFF.

The chain couples TRBV7-2 to TRBJ2-5; no reliable D call. The V end was cut by 4 bases, the J end by 2 bases, with 11 bases between. The CDR3 has 14 residues. CDR1 is SGHTA and CDR2 is FQGNSA in the germline V gene. CDR3 in amino acids: CASSSPRTQETQYF. The CDR3 DNA reads TGTGCCAGCAGCTCCCCCCGTACACAAGAGACCCAGTACTTC.

This chain uses TRBV24-1 with TRBJ2-5; D call uncertain. V gave up 7 bases and J gave up 5 bases, with 7 bases separating them. Germline CDR1 reads KGHDR; CDR2 reads SFDVKD. This CDR3 has 11 residues. CDR3 sequence: CATSSGETQYF. DNA for the CDR3: TGTGCCACCAGCTCCGGGGAGACCCAGTACTTC.

This chain uses TRBV7-6 with TRBJ2-7; 8 nucleotides align to TRBD2. This CDR3 has 17 amino acids. Germline V gene sequence: CDR1 SGHVS, CDR2 FNYEAQ. V lost 5 bases to trimming and J lost 3 bases; unmatched junction nucleotides: 15. CDR3 bases: TGTGCCAGCAGCGTTCGGCCTCCGGGACTAGAGGTCTACGAGCAGTACTTC. The encoded protein is CASSVRPPGLEVYEQYF.

The chain joins TRBV16 to TRBJ2-2; TRBD2 matches 12 bases. The V and J ends lost 5 bases and 5 bases, in that order; junction bases with no gene match: 3. The CDR3 loop spans 15 amino acids. Germline assignment: CDR1 KGHSY and CDR2 FQNENV. CDR3 region: CASSGGLAGTGELFF. DNA of the CDR3: TGTGCCAGCAGCGGGGGACTAGCGGGTACCGGGGAGCTGTTTTTT.

The rearrangement joins TRBV19 to TRBJ2-1; a weak D match, TRBD2 (6 bases). V shed 3 bases and J shed 2 bases, with 11 bases lying between them. Germline V gives CDR1 LNHDA, CDR2 SQIVND (reference sequence). The CDR3 length is 15 residues. In DNA, the CDR3 is TGTGCCAGTAGTATGACGGGAGCCCCCTACAATGAGCAGTTCTTC. It translates to CASSMTGAPYNEQFF.

This clone was seen a handful of times. The chain links TRBV2 to TRBJ2-5; 9 bases fit TRBD1. Per germline, CDR1 SNHLY and CDR2 FYNNEI. After removal of 1 base from V and 4 bases from J, the junction contained 1 base not matched to a gene. The CDR3 extends over 14 amino acids. The CDR3 nucleotides read TGTGCCAGCAGTGAAGACAGGGGGCGAGAGACCCAGTACTTC. This gives the protein CASSEDRGRETQYF.

The gene calls are TRBV19 and TRBJ2-5, with TRBD1 matching 10 bases. The ends lost 9 bases at V and 3 bases at J; junction bases unmatched: 7. Germline V gene data show CDR1 as LNHDA and CDR2 as SQIVND (reference sequence). This CDR3 has 14 residues. The CDR3 sequence: CASRDRGKEETQYF. The DNA of the CDR3 is TGTGCCAGCCGGGACAGGGGCAAAGAAGAGACCCAGTACTTC.